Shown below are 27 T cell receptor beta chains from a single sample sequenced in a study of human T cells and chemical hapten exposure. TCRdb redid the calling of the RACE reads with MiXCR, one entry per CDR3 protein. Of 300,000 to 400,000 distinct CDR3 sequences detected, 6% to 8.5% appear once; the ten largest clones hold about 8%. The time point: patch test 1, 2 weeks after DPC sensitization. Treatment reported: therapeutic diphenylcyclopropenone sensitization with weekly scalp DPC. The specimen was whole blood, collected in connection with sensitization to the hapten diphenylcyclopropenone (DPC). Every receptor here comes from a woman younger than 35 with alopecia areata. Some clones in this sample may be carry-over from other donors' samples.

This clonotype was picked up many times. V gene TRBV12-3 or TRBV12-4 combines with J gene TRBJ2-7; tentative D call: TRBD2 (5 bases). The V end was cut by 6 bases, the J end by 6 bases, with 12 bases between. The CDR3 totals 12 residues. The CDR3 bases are TGTGCCAGCAGCCGAATACGGGGCGAGCAGTACTTC. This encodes CASSRIRGEQYF.

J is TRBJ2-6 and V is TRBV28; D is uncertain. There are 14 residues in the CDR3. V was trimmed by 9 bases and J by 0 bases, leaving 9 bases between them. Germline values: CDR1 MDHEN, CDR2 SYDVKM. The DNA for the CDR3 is TGTGCCAGTTTACAGTACTCTGGGGCCAACGTCCTGACTTTC. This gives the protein CASLQYSGANVLTF.

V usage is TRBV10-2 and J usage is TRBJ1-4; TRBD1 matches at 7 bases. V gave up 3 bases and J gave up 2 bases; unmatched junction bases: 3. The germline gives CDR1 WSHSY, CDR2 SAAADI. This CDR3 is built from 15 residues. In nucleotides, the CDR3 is TGCGCCAGCAGTGATGTCAGGGGGACTAATGAAAAACTGTTTTTT. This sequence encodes CASSDVRGTNEKLFF.

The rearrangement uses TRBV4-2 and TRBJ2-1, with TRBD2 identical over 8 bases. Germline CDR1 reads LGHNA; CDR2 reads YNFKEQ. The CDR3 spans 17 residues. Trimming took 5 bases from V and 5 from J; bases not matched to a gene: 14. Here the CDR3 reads CASSTGFGSGENNEQFF. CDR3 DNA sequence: TGTGCCAGCAGCACTGGCTTCGGTAGCGGGGAAAACAATGAGCAGTTCTTC.

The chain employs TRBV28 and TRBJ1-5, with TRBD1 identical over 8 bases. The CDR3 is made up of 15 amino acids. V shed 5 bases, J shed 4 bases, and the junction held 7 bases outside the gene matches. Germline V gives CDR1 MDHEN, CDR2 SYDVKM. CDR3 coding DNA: TGTGCCAGCAGTAGACAGGGGTCGGGGAATCAGCCCCAGCATTTT. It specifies CASSRQGSGNQPQHF.

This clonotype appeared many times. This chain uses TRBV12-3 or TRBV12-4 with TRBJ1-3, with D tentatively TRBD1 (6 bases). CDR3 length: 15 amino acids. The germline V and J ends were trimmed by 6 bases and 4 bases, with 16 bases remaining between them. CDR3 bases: TGTGCCAGCAGGAGGACAGCCGCGGAAGGAAACACCATATATTTT. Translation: CASRRTAAEGNTIYF.

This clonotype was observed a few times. CDR3 sequence (DNA): TGTGCCAGCCATAGGGGGGGCGGAGATACGCAGTATTTT. This codes for CASHRGGGDTQYF. V usage is TRBV7-2 and J usage is TRBJ2-3, with D possibly being TRBD2 (7 bases). V was shortened by 8 bases and J by 5 bases, with 14 bases between the two germline ends. CDR1 and CDR2 from the germline V gene are SGHTA and FQGNSA. This CDR3 is built from 13 residues. Full variable domain (missing parts from reference TRBV7-2 and TRBJ2-3): GAGVSQSPSNKVTEKGKDVELRCDPISGHTALYWYRQSLGQGLEFLIYFQGNSAPDKSGLPSDRFSAERTGGSVSTLTIQRTQQEDSAVYLCASHRGGGDTQYFGPGTRLTVL.

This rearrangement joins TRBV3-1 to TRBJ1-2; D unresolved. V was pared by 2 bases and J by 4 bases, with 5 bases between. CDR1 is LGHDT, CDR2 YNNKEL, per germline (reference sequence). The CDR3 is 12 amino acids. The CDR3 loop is CASSQTPYGYTF. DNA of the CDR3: TGTGCCAGCAGCCAAACACCCTATGGCTACACCTTC.

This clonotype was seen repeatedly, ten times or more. The CDR3 is CASSPELNTEAFF. In DNA, the CDR3 is TGTGCCAGCTCACCAGAACTGAACACTGAAGCTTTCTTT. The V and J genes are TRBV18 and TRBJ1-1; no clear D. Trimming shortened V by 2 bases and J by 0 bases, and 4 bases separated the two germline ends. There are 13 residues in the CDR3. Germline CDR1 KGHSH, CDR2 LQKENI.

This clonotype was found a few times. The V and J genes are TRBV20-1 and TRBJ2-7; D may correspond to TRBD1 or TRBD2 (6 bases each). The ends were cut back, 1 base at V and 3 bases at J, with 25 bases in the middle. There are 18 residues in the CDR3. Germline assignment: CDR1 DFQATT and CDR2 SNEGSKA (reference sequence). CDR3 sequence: CSARARGLPLSLGYEQYF. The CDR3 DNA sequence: TGCAGTGCTAGAGCCAGGGGACTTCCACTTTCCCTGGGCTACGAGCAGTACTTC.

CDR3 loop: CASRYDGSSYNEQFF. The DNA for the CDR3 is TGTGCCAGCAGGTATGACGGGTCCTCCTACAATGAGCAGTTCTTC. The genes are TRBV7-2 and TRBJ2-1; D is ambiguous. Trimming shortened V by 6 bases and J by 0 bases, and 12 bases separated the two germline ends. CDR3 length: 15 residues. Germline V gives CDR1 SGHTA, CDR2 FQGNSA. The complete variable domain, with remaining parts taken from reference TRBV7-2 and TRBJ2-1, reads GAGVSQSPSNKVTEKGKDVELRCDPISGHTALYWYRQSLGQGLEFLIYFQGNSAPDKSGLPSDRFSAERTGGSVSTLTIQRTQQEDSAVYLCASRYDGSSYNEQFFGPGTRLTVL.

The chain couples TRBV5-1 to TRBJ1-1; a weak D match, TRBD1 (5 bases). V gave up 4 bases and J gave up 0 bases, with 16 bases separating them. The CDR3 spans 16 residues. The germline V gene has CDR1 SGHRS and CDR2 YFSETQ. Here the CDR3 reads CASSVGRGNLNTEAFF. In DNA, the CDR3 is TGCGCCAGCAGCGTGGGGCGGGGGAATTTGAACACTGAAGCTTTCTTT.

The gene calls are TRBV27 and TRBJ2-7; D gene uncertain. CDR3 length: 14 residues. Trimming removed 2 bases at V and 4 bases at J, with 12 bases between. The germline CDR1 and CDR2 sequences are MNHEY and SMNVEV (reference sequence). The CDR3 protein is CASSLRSLGYEQYF. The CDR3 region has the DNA TGTGCCAGCAGTTTAAGGAGCCTAGGGTACGAGCAGTACTTC.

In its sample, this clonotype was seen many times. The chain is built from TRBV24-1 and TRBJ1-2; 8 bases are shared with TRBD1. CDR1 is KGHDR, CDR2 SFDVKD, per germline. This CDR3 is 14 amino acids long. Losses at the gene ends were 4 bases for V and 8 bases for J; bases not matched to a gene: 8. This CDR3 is CATSDSGQDGGYTF. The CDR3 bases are TGTGCCACCAGTGACTCGGGACAGGATGGAGGCTACACCTTC.

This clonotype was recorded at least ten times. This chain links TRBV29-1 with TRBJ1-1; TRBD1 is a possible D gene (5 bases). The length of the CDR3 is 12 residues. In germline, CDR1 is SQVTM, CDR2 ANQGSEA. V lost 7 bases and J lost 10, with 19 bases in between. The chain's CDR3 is CSDGNGGGGAFF. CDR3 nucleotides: TGCAGCGACGGTAACGGGGGGGGAGGAGCTTTCTTT.

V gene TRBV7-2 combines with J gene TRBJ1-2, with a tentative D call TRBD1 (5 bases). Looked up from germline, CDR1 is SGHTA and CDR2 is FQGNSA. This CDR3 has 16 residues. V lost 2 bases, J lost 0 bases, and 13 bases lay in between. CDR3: CASSLYWQGSNYGYTF. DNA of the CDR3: TGTGCCAGCAGCTTATATTGGCAGGGATCTAACTATGGCTACACCTTC. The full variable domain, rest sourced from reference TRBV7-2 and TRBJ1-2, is GAGVSQSPSNKVTEKGKDVELRCDPISGHTALYWYRQSLGQGLEFLIYFQGNSAPDKSGLPSDRFSAERTGGSVSTLTIQRTQQEDSAVYLCASSLYWQGSNYGYTFGSGTRLTVV.

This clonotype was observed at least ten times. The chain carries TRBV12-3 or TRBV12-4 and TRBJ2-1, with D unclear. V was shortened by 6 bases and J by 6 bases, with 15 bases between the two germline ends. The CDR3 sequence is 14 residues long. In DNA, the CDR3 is TGTGCCAGCAGCGAGCGTTTGTGGCCCAATGAGCAGTTCTTC. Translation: CASSERLWPNEQFF.

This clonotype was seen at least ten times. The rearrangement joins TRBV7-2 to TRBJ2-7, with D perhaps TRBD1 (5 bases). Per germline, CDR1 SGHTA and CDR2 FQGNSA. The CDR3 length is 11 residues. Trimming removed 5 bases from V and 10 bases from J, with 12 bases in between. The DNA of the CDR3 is TGTGCCAGCAGCCAGGGTCAGACTCAGTACTTC. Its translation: CASSQGQTQYF.

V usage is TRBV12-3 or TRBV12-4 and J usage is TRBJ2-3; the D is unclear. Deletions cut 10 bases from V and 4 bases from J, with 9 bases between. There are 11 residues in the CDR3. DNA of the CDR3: TGTGCCACCCAGGCGGCAGATACGCAGTATTTT. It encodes CATQAADTQYF.

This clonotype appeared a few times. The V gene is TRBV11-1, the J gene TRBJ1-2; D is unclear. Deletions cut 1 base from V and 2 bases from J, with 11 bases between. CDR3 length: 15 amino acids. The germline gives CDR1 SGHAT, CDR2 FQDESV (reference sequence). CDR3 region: CASSLGASPNYGYTF. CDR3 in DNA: TGTGCCAGCAGCTTAGGTGCATCACCAAACTATGGCTACACCTTC.

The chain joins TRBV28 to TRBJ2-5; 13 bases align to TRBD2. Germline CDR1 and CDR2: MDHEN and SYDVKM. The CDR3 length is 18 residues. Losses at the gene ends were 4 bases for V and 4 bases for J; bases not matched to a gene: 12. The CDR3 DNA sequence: TGTGCCAGCAGTTACCGACTAGCGGGGGGCCTCAAGGCAGAGACCCAGTACTTC. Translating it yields CASSYRLAGGLKAETQYF.

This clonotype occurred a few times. CDR3 nucleotides: TGTGCCAGCAGCTTGCAGGGGGCGCATCAGCCCCAGCATTTT. Encoded protein: CASSLQGAHQPQHF. The gene calls are TRBV5-6 and TRBJ1-5, with 8 bases that match TRBD1. After removal of 1 base from V and 5 bases from J, the junction contained 2 bases not matched to a gene. Germline-derived CDR1 and CDR2 are SGHDT and YYEEEE. The CDR3 is made up of 14 amino acids.

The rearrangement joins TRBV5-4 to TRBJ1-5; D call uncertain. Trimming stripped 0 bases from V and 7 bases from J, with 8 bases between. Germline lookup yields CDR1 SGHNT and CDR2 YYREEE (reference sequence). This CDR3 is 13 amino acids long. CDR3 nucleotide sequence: TGTGCCAGCAGCTTGGATGCAAACCAGCCCCAGCATTTT. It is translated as CASSLDANQPQHF.

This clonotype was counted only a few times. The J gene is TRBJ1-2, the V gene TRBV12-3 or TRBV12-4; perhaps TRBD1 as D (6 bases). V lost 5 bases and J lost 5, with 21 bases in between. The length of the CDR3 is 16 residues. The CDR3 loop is CASSTGGRPGSYGYTF. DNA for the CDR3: TGTGCCAGCAGTACGGGGGGCAGGCCCGGTTCTTATGGCTACACCTTC.

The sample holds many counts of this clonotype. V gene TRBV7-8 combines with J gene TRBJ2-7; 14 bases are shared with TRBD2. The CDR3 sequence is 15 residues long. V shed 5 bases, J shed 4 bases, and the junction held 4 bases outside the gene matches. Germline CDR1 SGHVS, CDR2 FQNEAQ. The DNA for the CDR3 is TGTGCCAGCAGCCGGACTAGCGGGGGGTTATACGAGCAGTACTTC. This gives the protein CASSRTSGGLYEQYF.

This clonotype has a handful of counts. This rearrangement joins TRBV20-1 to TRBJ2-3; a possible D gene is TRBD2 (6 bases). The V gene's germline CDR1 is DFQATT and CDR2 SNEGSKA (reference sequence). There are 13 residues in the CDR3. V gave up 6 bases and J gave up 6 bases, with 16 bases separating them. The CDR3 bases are TGCAGTGCCCCGGGACTTCCGTCCGATACGCAGTATTTT. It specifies CSAPGLPSDTQYF.

CDR3 DNA: TGTGCCAGCCATTCAGGGGCGCAGGGTGAAAAACTGTTTTTT. Its protein product is CASHSGAQGEKLFF. The chain couples TRBV6-5 to TRBJ1-4; TRBD1 might be the D (6 bases). Per germline, CDR1 MNHEY and CDR2 SVGAGI. This CDR3 region has 14 residues. The V end lost 8 bases, the J end lost 7 bases, and 17 bases lay between the germline ends.